Listed below are T cell receptor beta chains from one sample, sequenced in a study of beta chain features in type 1 diabetes. Clones were read by immunoSEQ multiplex PCR, and TCRdb kept only the in-frame ones, dropping some. The data show around 310,000 clones, with roughly 14% seen just once and 0.013% to 0.015% held by the top ten. Sequenced: naive CD4+ T cells from blood. The receptors shown here come from a young woman with type 1 diabetes. Each CDR3 is given with its conserved first and last residue. The D gene is left open where the match is weak. Rows may omit the clone size; those that give it use once, few, many or a size class.

v_gene	j_gene	abundance	d_gene	CDR3aa	CDR3nt
TRBV18	TRBJ2-5	NA	NA	CASSVIDQETQYF	TGTGCCAGCTCGGTAATAGACCAAGAGACCCAGTACTTC
TRBV11-2	TRBJ2-5	NA	TRBD1	CASSPTGVQETQYF	TGTGCCAGCAGCCCGACAGGGGTCCAAGAGACCCAGTACTTC
TRBV30	TRBJ2-1	few	TRBD2	CAWRTSSFEQFF	TGTGCCTGGAGGACTAGCTCTTTTGAGCAGTTCTTC
TRBV4-1	TRBJ2-4	NA	NA	CASSPTSGTAPFLAKNIQYF	TGCGCCAGCAGCCCCACATCGGGAACGGCACCATTCTTAGCCAAAAACATTCAGTACTTC
TRBV28	TRBJ1-1	NA	NA	CASSLKTRNTEAFF	TGTGCCAGCAGTTTAAAGACAAGGAACACTGAAGCTTTCTTT
TRBV18	TRBJ2-1	few	NA	CASSPLVADEQFF	TGTGCCAGCTCACCACTCGTGGCGGATGAGCAGTTCTTC
TRBV7-2	TRBJ2-2	few	NA	CASSLRGGSNTGELFF	TGTGCCAGCAGCTTAAGGGGGGGGTCGAACACCGGGGAGCTGTTTTTT
TRBV6-1	TRBJ1-2	few	TRBD1	CASSVGQGVYGYTF	TGTGCCAGCAGTGTTGGACAGGGGGTCTATGGCTACACCTTC
TRBV30	TRBJ2-6	few	TRBD2	CACGGEQLLRANVLTF	TGTGCCTGCGGGGGGGAGCAGTTGTTGAGGGCCAACGTCCTGACTTTC
TRBV21-1	TRBJ2-1	NA	NA	CASRAIKGLADNEQFF	TGTGCCAGCAGAGCAATCAAGGGACTAGCGGACAATGAGCAGTTCTTC
TRBV7-2	TRBJ1-5	few	TRBD1	CASSRDRGDQPQHF	TGTGCCAGCAGCAGGGACAGGGGAGATCAGCCCCAGCATTTT
TRBV30	TRBJ1-1	NA	NA	CAWSDSGTEAFF	TGTGCCTGGAGTGACTCCGGGACTGAAGCTTTCTTT
TRBV11-2	TRBJ2-7	once	TRBD1	CASRPIRDSFYEQYF	TGTGCCAGCAGACCAATCCGGGACAGCTTCTACGAGCAGTACTTC
TRBV7-9	TRBJ1-2	few	NA	CASSYQRGGMGVTF	TGTGCCAGCAGCTACCAACGAGGGGGAATGGGAGTCACCTTC
TRBV18	TRBJ1-1	few	NA	CASSLTGNTEAFF	TGTGCCAGCTCACTGACAGGGAACACTGAAGCTTTCTTT